The sequence of this T cell receptor (beta chain) was determined in a study of tumor T cells in aggressive B-cell lymphoma. Profiled with immunoSEQ multiplex PCR; TCRdb holds only in-frame clones, not every one. This table has a few thousand clones, roughly 93% appearing once. The CDR3 covers 17 residues. Germline loops: CDR1 SGDLS, CDR2 YYNGEE. J lost 3 bases, V lost 0 bases, and 6 bases had no gene match. The source of this sequence is an adult with diffuse large B cell lymphoma. Sequencing was performed on tumor tissue. The chain joins TRBV9 to TRBJ2-2, with 9 bases lining up with TRBD2. The CDR3: CASSVDSGSTYTGELFF. Here the CDR3 DNA reads TGTGCCAGCAGCGTAGATAGCGGGAGCACGTACACCGGGGAGCTGTTTTTT.